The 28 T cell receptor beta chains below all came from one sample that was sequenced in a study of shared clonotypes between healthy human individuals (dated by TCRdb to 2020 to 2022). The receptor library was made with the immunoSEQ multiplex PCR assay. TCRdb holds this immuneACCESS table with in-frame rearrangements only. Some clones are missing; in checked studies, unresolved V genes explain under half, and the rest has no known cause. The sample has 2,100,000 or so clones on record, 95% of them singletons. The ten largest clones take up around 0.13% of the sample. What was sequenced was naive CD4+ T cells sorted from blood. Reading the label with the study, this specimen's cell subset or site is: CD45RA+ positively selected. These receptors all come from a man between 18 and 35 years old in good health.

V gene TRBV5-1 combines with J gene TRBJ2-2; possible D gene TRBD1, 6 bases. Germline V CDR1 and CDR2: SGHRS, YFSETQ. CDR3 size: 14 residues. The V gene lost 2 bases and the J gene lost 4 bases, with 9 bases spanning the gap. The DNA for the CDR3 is TGCGCCAGCAGCTTTAACAGGGCCACCGGGGAGCTGTTTTTT. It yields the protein CASSFNRATGELFF.

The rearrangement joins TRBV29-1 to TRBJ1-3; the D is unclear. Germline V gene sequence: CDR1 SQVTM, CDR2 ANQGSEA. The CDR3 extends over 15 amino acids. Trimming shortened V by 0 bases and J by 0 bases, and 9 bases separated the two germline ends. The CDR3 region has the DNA TGCAGCGTTGAAGAAATCGGTCGCTCTGGAAACACCATATATTTT. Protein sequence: CSVEEIGRSGNTIYF.

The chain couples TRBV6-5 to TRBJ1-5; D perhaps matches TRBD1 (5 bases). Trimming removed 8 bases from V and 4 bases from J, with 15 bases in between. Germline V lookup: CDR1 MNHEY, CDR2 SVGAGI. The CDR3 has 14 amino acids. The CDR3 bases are TGTGCCAGCGGTGGGGCGAGGAATAATCAGCCCCAGCATTTT. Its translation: CASGGARNNQPQHF.

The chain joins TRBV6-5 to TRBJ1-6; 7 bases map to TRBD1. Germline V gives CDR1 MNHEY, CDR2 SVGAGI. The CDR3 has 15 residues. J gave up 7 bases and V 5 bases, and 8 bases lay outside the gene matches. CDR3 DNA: TGTGCCAGCAGTGCTCGGGACAGAGACAATTCACCCCTCCACTTT. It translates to CASSARDRDNSPLHF.

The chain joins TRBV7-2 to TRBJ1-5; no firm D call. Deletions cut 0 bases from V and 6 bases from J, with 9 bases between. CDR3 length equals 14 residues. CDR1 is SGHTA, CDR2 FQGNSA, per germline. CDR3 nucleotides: TGTGCCAGCAGCTTAGCGCGTGGGTTTCAGCCCCAGCATTTT. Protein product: CASSLARGFQPQHF.

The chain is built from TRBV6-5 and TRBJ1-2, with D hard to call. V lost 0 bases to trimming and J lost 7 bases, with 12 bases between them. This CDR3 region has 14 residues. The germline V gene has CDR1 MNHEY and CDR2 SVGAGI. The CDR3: CASSYSGQASGYTF. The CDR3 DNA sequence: TGTGCCAGCAGTTACTCGGGTCAGGCTTCTGGCTACACCTTC.

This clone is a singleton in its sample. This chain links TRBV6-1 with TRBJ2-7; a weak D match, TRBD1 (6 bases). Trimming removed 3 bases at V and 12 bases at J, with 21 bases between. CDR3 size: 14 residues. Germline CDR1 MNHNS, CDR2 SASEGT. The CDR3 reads CASSEYYGQPEGYF. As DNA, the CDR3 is TGTGCCAGCAGTGAGTATTACGGACAGCCAGAGGGGTACTTC.

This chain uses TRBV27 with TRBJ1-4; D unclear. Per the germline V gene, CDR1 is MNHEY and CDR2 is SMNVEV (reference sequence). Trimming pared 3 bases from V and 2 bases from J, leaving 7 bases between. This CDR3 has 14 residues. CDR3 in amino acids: CASSFTQTNEKLFF. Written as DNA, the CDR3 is TGTGCCAGCAGTTTCACACAGACTAATGAAAAACTGTTTTTT.

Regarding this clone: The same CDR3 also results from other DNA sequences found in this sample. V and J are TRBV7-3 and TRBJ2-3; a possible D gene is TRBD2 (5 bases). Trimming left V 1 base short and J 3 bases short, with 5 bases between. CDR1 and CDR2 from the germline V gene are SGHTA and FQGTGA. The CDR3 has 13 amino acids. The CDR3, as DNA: TGTGCCAGCAGCTTAAGCGGGACAGATACGCAGTATTTT. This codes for CASSLSGTDTQYF.

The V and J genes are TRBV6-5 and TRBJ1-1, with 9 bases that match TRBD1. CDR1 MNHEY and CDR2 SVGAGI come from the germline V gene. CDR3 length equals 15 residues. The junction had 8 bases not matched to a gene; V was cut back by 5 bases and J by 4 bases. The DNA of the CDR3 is TGTGCCAGCAGTGCCACAGGGGGCAGGGGCACTGAAGCTTTCTTT. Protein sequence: CASSATGGRGTEAFF.

CDR3 nucleotides: TGCGCCAGCAGCCAAGAGGGACTAGAAGGCGAGCAGTTCTTC. Amino acid sequence: CASSQEGLEGEQFF. This chain uses TRBV4-3 with TRBJ2-1; 8 bases map to TRBD2. Losses at the gene ends were 0 bases for V and 10 bases for J; bases not matched to a gene: 5. The CDR3 is 14 amino acids. In germline, CDR1 is LGHNA, CDR2 YSLEER.

The CDR3 DNA is TGTGCCAGCAGCCCGATGGTAGGGGCAACTAATGAAAAACTGTTTTTT. Protein product: CASSPMVGATNEKLFF. The J gene is TRBJ1-4, the V gene TRBV7-2; possible D gene TRBD1, 5 bases. This CDR3 is built from 16 residues. Trimming cost V 5 bases and J 0 bases, with 13 bases left between them. Germline loops: CDR1 SGHTA, CDR2 FQGNSA.

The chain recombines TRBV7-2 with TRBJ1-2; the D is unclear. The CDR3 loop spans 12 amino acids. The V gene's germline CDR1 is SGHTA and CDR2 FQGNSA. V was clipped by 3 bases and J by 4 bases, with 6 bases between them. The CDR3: CASSFRAYGYTF. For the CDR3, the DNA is TGTGCCAGCAGCTTTAGGGCCTATGGCTACACCTTC. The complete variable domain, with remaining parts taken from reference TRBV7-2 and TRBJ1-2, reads GAGVSQSPSNKVTEKGKDVELRCDPISGHTALYWYRQSLGQGLEFLIYFQGNSAPDKSGLPSDRFSAERTGGSVSTLTIQRTQQEDSAVYLCASSFRAYGYTFGSGTRLTVV.

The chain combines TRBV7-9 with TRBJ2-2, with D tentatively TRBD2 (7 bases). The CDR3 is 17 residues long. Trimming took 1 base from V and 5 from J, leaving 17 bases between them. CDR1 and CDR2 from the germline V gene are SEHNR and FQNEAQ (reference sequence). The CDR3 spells CASSLEGGVSRTGELFF. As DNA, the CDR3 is TGTGCCAGCAGCTTAGAAGGGGGGGTGTCCCGAACCGGGGAGCTGTTTTTT.

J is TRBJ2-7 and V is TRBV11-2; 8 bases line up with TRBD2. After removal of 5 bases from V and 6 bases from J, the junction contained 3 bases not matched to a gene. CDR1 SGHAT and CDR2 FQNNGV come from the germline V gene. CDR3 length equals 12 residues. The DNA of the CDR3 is TGTGCCAGCAGCCCGGGGGGGAGCGAGCAGTACTTC. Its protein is CASSPGGSEQYF.

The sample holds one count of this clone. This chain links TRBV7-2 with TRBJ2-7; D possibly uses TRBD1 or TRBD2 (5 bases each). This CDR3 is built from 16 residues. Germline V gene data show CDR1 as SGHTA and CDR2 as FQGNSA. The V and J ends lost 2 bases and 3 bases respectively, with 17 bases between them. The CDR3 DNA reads TGTGCCAGCAGCTTAAAACTGGGGCTAGCATACTACGAGCAGTACTTC. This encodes CASSLKLGLAYYEQYF.

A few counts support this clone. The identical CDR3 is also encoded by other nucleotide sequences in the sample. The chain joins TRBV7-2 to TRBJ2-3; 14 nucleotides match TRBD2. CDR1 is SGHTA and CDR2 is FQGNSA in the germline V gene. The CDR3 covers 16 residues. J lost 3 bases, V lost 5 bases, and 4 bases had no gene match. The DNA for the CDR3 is TGTGCCAGCAGCCCCGGGACTAGCGGGAGTACAGATACGCAGTATTTT. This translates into CASSPGTSGSTDTQYF.

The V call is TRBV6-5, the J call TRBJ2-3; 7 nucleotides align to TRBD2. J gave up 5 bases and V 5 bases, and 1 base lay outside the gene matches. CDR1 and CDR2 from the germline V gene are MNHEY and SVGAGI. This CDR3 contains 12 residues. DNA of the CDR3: TGTGCCAGCAGTGCTAGCGGAGATACGCAGTATTTT. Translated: CASSASGDTQYF.

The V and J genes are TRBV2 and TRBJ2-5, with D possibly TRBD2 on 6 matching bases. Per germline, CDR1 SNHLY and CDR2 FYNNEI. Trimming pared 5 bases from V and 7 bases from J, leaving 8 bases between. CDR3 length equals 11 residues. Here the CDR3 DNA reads TGTGCCAGCAGTCTGGGAGGGACCCAGTACTTC. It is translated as CASSLGGTQYF.

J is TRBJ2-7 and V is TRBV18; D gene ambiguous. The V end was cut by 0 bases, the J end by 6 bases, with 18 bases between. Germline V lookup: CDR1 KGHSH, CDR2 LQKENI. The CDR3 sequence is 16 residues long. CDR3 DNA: TGTGCCAGCTCACCACCGAGCAGTTCTATCTTCCCCGAGCAGTACTTC. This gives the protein CASSPPSSSIFPEQYF. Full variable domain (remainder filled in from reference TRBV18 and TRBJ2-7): NAGVMQNPRHLVRRRGQEARLRCSPMKGHSHVYWYRQLPEEGLKFMVYLQKENIIDESGMPKERFSAEFPKEGPSILRIQQVVRGDSAAYFCASSPPSSSIFPEQYFGPGTRLTVT.

The CDR3 DNA sequence: TGTGCCATCAGCCCCTTGGGGGCGGGAGTCGTGTCCGGGGAGCTGTTTTTT. It codes for CAISPLGAGVVSGELFF. The rearrangement joins TRBV10-3 to TRBJ2-2, with a tentative D call TRBD2 (7 bases). Trimming cost V 6 bases and J 6 bases, with 23 bases left between them. CDR3 size: 17 residues. Germline CDR1 is ENHRY and CDR2 is SYGVKD.

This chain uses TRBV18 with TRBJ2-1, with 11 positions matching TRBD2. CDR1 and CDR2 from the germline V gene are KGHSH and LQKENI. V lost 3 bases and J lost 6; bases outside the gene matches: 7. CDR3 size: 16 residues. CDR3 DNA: TGTGCCAGCTCACCCCTTACTAGCGGGGGTAGCAATGAGCAGTTCTTC. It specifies CASSPLTSGGSNEQFF.

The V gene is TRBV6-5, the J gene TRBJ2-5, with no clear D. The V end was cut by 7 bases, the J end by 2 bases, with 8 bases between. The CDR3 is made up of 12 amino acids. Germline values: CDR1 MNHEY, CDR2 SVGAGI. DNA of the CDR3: TGTGCCAGCACCACCATACAAGAGACCCAGTACTTC. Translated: CASTTIQETQYF.

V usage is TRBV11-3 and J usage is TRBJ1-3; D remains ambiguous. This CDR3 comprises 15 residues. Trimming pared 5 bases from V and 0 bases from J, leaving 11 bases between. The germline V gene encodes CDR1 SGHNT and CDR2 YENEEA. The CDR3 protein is CASSQDGSSGNTIYF. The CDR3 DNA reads TGTGCCAGCAGCCAGGATGGATCCTCTGGAAACACCATATATTTT.

In DNA, the CDR3 is TGTGCCAGCAGTGATGCCAATTACCCTGAAGCTTTCTTT. As protein: CASSDANYPEAFF. J is TRBJ1-1 and V is TRBV25-1; D not resolved. CDR1 is MGHDK, CDR2 SYGVNS, per germline. The CDR3 runs 13 residues. The ends were cut back, 3 bases at V and 6 bases at J, with 11 bases in the middle.

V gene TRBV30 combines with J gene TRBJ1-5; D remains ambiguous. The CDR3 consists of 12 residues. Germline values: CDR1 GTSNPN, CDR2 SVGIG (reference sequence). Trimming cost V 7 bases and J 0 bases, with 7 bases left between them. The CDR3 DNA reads TGTGCCTCCGGGTATAGCAATCAGCCCCAGCATTTT. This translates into CASGYSNQPQHF.

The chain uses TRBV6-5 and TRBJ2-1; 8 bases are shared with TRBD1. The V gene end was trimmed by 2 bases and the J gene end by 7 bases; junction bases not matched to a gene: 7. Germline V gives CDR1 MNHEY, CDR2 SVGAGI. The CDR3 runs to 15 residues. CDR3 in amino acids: CASSYRGQGINEQFF. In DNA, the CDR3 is TGTGCCAGCAGTTACCGAGGACAGGGCATTAATGAGCAGTTCTTC.

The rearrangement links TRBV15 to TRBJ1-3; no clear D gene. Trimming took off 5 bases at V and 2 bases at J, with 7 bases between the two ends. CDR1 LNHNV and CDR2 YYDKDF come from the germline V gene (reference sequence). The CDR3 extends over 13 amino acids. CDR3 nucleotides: TGTGCCACCAGCCAAGCCCCTGGAAACACCATATATTTT. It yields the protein CATSQAPGNTIYF. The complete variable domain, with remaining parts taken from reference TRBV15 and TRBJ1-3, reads DAMVIQNPRYQVTQFGKPVTLSCSQTLNHNVMYWYQQKSSQAPKLLFHYYDKDFNNEADTPDNFQSRRPNTSFCFLDIRSPGLGDTAMYLCATSQAPGNTIYFGEGSWLTVV.